These 19 T cell receptor beta chains came from one sample sequenced in a study of memory CD4+ T cells and cytomegalovirus serostatus. Generated by immunoSEQ multiplex PCR, the TCRdb table keeps only in-frame clones and is missing some. This sample has some 59,000 clones, with around 86% found just once. The sort gate was single viable CD3+CD4+CD8-CD45RO+ cells for memory CD4+ T cells. The sequencing sample was made of memory CD4+ T cells from blood. These receptor sequences come from an adult in good health and CMV-seronegative.

The chain recombines TRBV30 with TRBJ1-2; a possible D gene is TRBD1 (5 bases). Germline V gene lookup returns CDR1 GTSNPN and CDR2 SVGIG (reference sequence). The germline V and J ends were trimmed by 0 bases and 2 bases, with 10 bases remaining between them. This CDR3 has 14 residues. CDR3 bases: TGTGCCTGGAGTGTTCCGGGACTGAACTATGGCTACACCTTC. It encodes CAWSVPGLNYGYTF.

This sequence joins TRBV12-5 and TRBJ1-4, with D hard to call. Deletions cut 4 bases from V and 12 bases from J, with 18 bases between. Germline assignment: CDR1 LGHNT and CDR2 FRNRAP. This CDR3 is 14 amino acids long. The CDR3 sequence: CASGSNVNGGELFF. CDR3 nucleotide sequence: TGTGCTAGTGGTTCAAACGTCAACGGCGGGGAACTGTTTTTT.

This clone was detected once. The V call is TRBV7-3, the J call TRBJ2-5; D is uncertain. The germline V gene has CDR1 SGHTA and CDR2 FQGTGA. Trimming shortened V by 5 bases and J by 2 bases, and 15 bases separated the two germline ends. The CDR3 loop spans 15 amino acids. CDR3 sequence (DNA): TGTGCCAGCAGCCAACGCCCGGGCCCACAAGAGACCCAGTACTTC. Encoded protein: CASSQRPGPQETQYF.

The chain joins TRBV5-1 to TRBJ2-7; TRBD1 is a possible D gene (5 bases). Germline CDR1 reads SGHRS; CDR2 reads YFSETQ. V lost 4 bases and J lost 6, with 17 bases in between. CDR3 length: 14 amino acids. The CDR3 loop is CASSPNRGSSEQYF. CDR3 DNA: TGCGCCAGCAGCCCCAATAGGGGCTCGAGCGAGCAGTACTTC.

The CDR3 region has the DNA TGTGCCAGCAGGCCTACCCACGGAGGTACCGGGGAGCTGTTTTTT. This gives the protein CASRPTHGGTGELFF. The chain is built from TRBV6-5 and TRBJ2-2; possible D gene TRBD2, 5 bases. CDR1 and CDR2 (germline): MNHEY, SVGAGI. This CDR3 contains 15 residues. V was shortened by 6 bases and J by 5 bases, with 16 bases between the two germline ends.

The J gene is TRBJ1-5, the V gene TRBV7-2; TRBD1 might be the D (6 bases). CDR3 length: 14 amino acids. Germline V lookup: CDR1 SGHTA, CDR2 FQGNSA. Deletions cut 5 bases from V and 5 bases from J, with 13 bases between. The CDR3: CASSPGGRYQPQHF. The CDR3 bases are TGTGCCAGCAGCCCGGGGGGCCGGTATCAGCCCCAGCATTTT.

The chain carries TRBV29-1 and TRBJ2-7; 9 positions match TRBD1. This CDR3 spans 15 amino acids. Germline V CDR1 and CDR2: SQVTM, ANQGSEA. Trimming took 0 bases from V and 7 from J; bases not matched to a gene: 10. The CDR3 DNA reads as TGCAGCGTTGAAGACCCGACAGGGGGGGAGGGAGAGCAGTACTTC. The encoded protein is CSVEDPTGGEGEQYF.

CDR3 residues: CASSQSVRSSNEQFF. Here the CDR3 DNA reads TGTGCCAGCAGCCAGTCCGTCCGGAGTTCGAATGAGCAGTTCTTC. This chain uses TRBV4-2 with TRBJ2-1; D gene ambiguous. This CDR3 spans 15 amino acids. Germline CDR1 is LGHNA and CDR2 is YNFKEQ. V shed 3 bases and J shed 7 bases, with 16 bases lying between them.

This clone was picked up one time. The rearrangement links TRBV2 to TRBJ1-2; no firm D call. The CDR3 runs to 15 residues. The V and J ends lost 4 bases and 4 bases respectively, with 16 bases between them. Germline assignment: CDR1 SNHLY and CDR2 FYNNEI. DNA of the CDR3: TGTGCCAGCAGTGGTATCGGCGGCGGCGGCTATGGCTACACCTTC. As protein: CASSGIGGGGYGYTF. The full variable domain, with the rest looked up from reference TRBV2 and TRBJ1-2, is EPEVTQTPSHQVTQMGQEVILRCVPISNHLYFYWYRQILGQKVEFLVSFYNNEISEKSEIFDDQFSVERPDGSNFTLKIRSTKLEDSAMYFCASSGIGGGGYGYTFGSGTRLTVV.

This chain uses TRBV15 with TRBJ2-5; weak D call: TRBD2 (5 bases). CDR3 size: 16 residues. CDR1 LNHNV and CDR2 YYDKDF come from the germline V gene (reference sequence). Trimming stripped 1 base from V and 4 bases from J, with 16 bases between. The CDR3 loop is CATSRGIGARGETQYF. In DNA, the CDR3 is TGTGCCACCAGCAGAGGAATAGGAGCCCGGGGAGAGACCCAGTACTTC.

This clone was seen once. This chain links TRBV7-3 with TRBJ1-1; D is possibly TRBD1 (6 bases). In germline, CDR1 is SGHTA, CDR2 FQGTGA. V dropped 3 bases and J dropped 4 bases, with 12 bases sitting between them. This CDR3 is 14 amino acids long. CDR3 sequence reads: CASSFGGGSTEAFF. The CDR3 DNA follows: TGTGCCAGCAGCTTTGGAGGGGGTAGCACTGAAGCTTTCTTT.

The rearrangement uses TRBV7-8 and TRBJ2-5, with D unresolved. The V gene's germline CDR1 is SGHVS and CDR2 FQNEAQ. The CDR3 loop spans 13 amino acids. Trimming left V 4 bases short and J 5 bases short, with 11 bases between. CDR3 nucleotides: TGTGCCAGCAGCTCCGGTTCACCCGAGACCCAGTACTTC. Protein sequence: CASSSGSPETQYF.

The rearrangement uses TRBV4-1 and TRBJ2-7; 8 bases agree with TRBD2. With 0 bases clipped from V and 2 bases from J, the junction kept 9 bases outside the gene matches. The CDR3 runs 17 residues. Germline CDR1 reads MGHRA; CDR2 reads YSYEKL. The CDR3 nucleotides are TGCGCCAGCAGCCAAGATAAGGGCGGGGGGTGGGCCTACGAGCAGTACTTC. Translated: CASSQDKGGGWAYEQYF.

This sequence joins TRBV9 and TRBJ2-2; 9 nucleotides agree with TRBD2. V shed 4 bases, J shed 4 bases, and the junction held 11 bases outside the gene matches. CDR3 size: 17 residues. Per germline, CDR1 SGDLS and CDR2 YYNGEE. CDR3 bases: TGTGCCAGCAGCCCCGCGGTGGTAGCGGGAGTCACCGGGGAGCTGTTTTTT. It codes for CASSPAVVAGVTGELFF.

The chain couples TRBV27 to TRBJ2-3; perhaps TRBD2 as D (6 bases). Germline V gene sequence: CDR1 MNHEY, CDR2 SMNVEV (reference sequence). With 6 bases removed from V and 3 bases from J, the gap between germline ends came to 13 bases. The CDR3 has 14 amino acids. CDR3 sequence reads: CASRGWGDTDTQYF. The CDR3 DNA reads TGTGCCAGCAGAGGTTGGGGGGATACAGATACGCAGTATTTT.

This chain uses TRBV7-2 with TRBJ2-7; D possibly corresponds to TRBD1 (5 bases). Trimming stripped 7 bases from V and 0 bases from J, with 16 bases between. The CDR3 extends over 15 amino acids. Germline-derived CDR1 and CDR2 are SGHTA and FQGNSA. DNA for the CDR3: TGTGCCAGCACCCCAAGGAGACAGAACTCCTACGAGCAGTACTTC. This encodes CASTPRRQNSYEQYF.

V usage is TRBV5-1 and J usage is TRBJ1-1; possibly TRBD1 for D (6 bases). V lost 4 bases and J lost 4, with 17 bases in between. Germline V gene sequence: CDR1 SGHRS, CDR2 YFSETQ. The CDR3 consists of 15 residues. The DNA of the CDR3 is TGCGCCAGCAGCACCCGGGAGGGGGGGGGCACTGAAGCTTTCTTT. Translation gives CASSTREGGGTEAFF. The variable domain in full, with the rest retrieved from reference TRBV5-1 and TRBJ1-1, is KAGVTQTPRYLIKTRGQQVTLSCSPISGHRSVSWYQQTPGQGLQFLFEYFSETQRNKGNFPGRFSGRQFSNSRSEMNVSTLELGDSALYLCASSTREGGGTEAFFGQGTRLTVV.

The chain uses TRBV9 and TRBJ1-2; D is perhaps TRBD1 (5 bases). The V end was cut by 4 bases, the J end by 3 bases, with 13 bases between. The CDR3 spans 14 residues. CDR1 is SGDLS and CDR2 is YYNGEE in the germline V gene. The CDR3 protein is CASSTPGRDYGYTF. As DNA, the CDR3 is TGTGCCAGCAGCACCCCGGGACGGGACTATGGCTACACCTTC.

This chain links TRBV9 with TRBJ1-1; 8 bases are shared with TRBD1. The J segment lost 3 bases and the V segment lost 5 bases, leaving 3 bases of the junction unmatched. The CDR3 contains 13 residues. Germline V gene lookup returns CDR1 SGDLS and CDR2 YYNGEE. The CDR3 DNA is TGTGCCAGCAGTCTGACAGGGGACACTGAAGCTTTCTTT. Translated, it gives CASSLTGDTEAFF.